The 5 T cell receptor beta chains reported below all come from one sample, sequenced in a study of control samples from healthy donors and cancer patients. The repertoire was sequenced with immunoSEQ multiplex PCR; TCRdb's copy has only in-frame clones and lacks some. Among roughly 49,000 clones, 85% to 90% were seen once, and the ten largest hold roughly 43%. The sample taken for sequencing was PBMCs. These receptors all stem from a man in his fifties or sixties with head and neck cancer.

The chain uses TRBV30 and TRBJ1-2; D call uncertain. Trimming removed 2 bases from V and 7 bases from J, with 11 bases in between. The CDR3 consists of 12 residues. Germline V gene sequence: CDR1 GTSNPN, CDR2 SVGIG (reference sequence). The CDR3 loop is CAWSSGLGGYTF. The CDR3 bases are TGTGCCTGGAGTAGCGGGTTGGGTGGCTACACCTTC.

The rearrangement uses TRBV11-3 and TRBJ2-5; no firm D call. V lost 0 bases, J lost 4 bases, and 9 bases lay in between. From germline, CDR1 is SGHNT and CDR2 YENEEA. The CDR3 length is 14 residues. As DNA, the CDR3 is TGTGCCAGCAGCTTAGATAGGGCGTCAGAGACCCAGTACTTC. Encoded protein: CASSLDRASETQYF. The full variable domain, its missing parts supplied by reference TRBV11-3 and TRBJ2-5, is EAGVVQSPRYKIIEKKQPVAFWCNPISGHNTLYWYLQNLGQGPELLIRYENEEAVDDSQLPKDRFSAERLKGVDSTLKIQPAELGDSAVYLCASSLDRASETQYFGPGTRLLVL.

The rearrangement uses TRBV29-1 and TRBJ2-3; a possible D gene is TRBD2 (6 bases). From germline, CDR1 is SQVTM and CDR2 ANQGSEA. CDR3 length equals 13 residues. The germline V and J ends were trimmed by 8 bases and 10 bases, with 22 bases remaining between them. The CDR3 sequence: CSCRLGAGDSQYF. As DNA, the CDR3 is TGCAGCTGCAGACTGGGAGCGGGCGACTCGCAGTATTTT.

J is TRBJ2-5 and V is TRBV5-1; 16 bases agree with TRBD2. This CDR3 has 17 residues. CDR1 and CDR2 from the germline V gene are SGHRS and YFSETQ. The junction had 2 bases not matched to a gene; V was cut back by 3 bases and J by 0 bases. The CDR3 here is CASSSGLAGGNQETQYF. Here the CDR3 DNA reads TGCGCCAGCAGCTCGGGACTAGCGGGAGGGAACCAAGAGACCCAGTACTTC. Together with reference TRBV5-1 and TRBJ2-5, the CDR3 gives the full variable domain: KAGVTQTPRYLIKTRGQQVTLSCSPISGHRSVSWYQQTPGQGLQFLFEYFSETQRNKGNFPGRFSGRQFSNSRSEMNVSTLELGDSALYLCASSSGLAGGNQETQYFGPGTRLLVL.

The CDR3 sequence is CASSYSTHNSPLHF. The CDR3 DNA follows: TGTGCCAGCAGTTACTCGACACACAATTCACCCCTCCACTTT. The chain combines TRBV6-6 with TRBJ1-6, with D hard to call. The CDR3 consists of 14 residues. CDR1 is MNHNY and CDR2 is SVGAGI in the germline V gene (reference sequence). V was clipped by 0 bases and J by 7 bases, with 7 bases between them.